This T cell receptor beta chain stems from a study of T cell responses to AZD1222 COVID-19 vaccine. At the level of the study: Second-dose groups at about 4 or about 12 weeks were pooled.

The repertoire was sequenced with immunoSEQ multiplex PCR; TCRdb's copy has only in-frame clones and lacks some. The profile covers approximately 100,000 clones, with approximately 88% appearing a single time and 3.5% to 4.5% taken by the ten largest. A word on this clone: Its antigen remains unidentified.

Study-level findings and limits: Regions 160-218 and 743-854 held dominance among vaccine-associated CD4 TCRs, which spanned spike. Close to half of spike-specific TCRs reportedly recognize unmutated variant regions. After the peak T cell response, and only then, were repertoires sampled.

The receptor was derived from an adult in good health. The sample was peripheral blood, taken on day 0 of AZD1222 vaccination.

CDR3 nucleotides: TGCGCCAGCATTGGTCAGGGACTTTCTGAAGCTTTCTTT. Amino acid sequence: CASIGQGLSEAFF. The chain couples TRBV4-1 to TRBJ1-1, with D tentatively TRBD1 (5 bases). CDR1 is MGHRA and CDR2 is YSYEKL in the germline V gene. The CDR3 is 13 amino acids. The V and J ends lost 7 bases and 6 bases respectively, with 15 bases between them.